The TCR beta chain under discussion was sequenced for a study of regulatory T cells in long-lasting Graves disease. For TCR beta, libraries came from iRepertoire HTBI primers and Arm-PCR of CDR3 regions. TCRdb analysed the multiplex PCR reads with MiXCR anew, one entry per CDR3 protein. The table shows 450,000 to 500,000 distinct CDR3 sequences, with about a sixth occurring only once. Described time point: newly diagnosed GD, antithyroid drugs for less than 3 months. From PBMCs, RNA was extracted and then used to make the TCR library. Doctors identified Graves' disease using the American Thyroid Association guidelines. The collection involved drawing roughly 9 milliliters of peripheral blood into EDTA tubes. This clonotype was seen repeatedly, ten times or more. Germline trimming cut 3 bases from V and 7 bases from J; bases unmatched to any gene: 4. The V gene's germline CDR1 is SGHRS and CDR2 YFSETQ. The CDR3 has 15 residues.

The same sample was also used in a study of T cells in Graves' hyperthyroidism and ophthalmopathy. In that study: Lactation, pregnancy, other autoimmune disease or uncontrolled infection excluded patients.

The input for sequencing was peripheral blood mononuclear cells (PBMCs), taken at new diagnosis, from a patient treated with antithyroid drugs. The receptor was derived from a man in his forties with Graves disease. The chain recombines TRBV5-1 with TRBJ2-7; TRBD2 aligns across 16 bases. CDR3: CASSSGLAGGSEQYF. The CDR3 bases are TGCGCCAGCAGCTCGGGACTAGCGGGAGGGTCTGAGCAGTACTTC.